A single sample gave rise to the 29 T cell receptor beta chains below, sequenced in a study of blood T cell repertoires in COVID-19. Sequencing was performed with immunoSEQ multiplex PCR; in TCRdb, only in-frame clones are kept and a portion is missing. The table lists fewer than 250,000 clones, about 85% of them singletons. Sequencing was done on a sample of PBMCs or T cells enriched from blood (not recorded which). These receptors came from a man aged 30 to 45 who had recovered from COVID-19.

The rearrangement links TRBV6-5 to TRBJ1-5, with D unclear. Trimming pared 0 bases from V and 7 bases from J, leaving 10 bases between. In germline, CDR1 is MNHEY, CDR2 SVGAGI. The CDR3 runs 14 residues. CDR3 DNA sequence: TGTGCCAGCAGTTACTCTGAATACATCCAGCCCCAGCATTTT. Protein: CASSYSEYIQPQHF.

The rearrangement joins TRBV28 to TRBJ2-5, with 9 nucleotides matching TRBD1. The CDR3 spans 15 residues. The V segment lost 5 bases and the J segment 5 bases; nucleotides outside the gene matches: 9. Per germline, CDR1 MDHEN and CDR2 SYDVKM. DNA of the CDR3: TGTGCCAGCAGTATGACTAACAGGGGGCGTGAGACCCAGTACTTC. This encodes CASSMTNRGRETQYF.

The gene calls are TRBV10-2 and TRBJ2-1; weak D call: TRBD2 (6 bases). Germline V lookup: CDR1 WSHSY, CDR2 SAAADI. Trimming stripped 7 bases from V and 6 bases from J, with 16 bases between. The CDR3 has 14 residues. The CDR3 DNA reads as TGCGCCAGCATGGCACTAGGGAGGTTCAATGAGCAGTTCTTC. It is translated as CASMALGRFNEQFF.

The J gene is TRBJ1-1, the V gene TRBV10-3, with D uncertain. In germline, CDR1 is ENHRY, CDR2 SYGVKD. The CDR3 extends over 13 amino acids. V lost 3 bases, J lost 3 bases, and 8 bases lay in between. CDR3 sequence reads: CAISEVPDTEAFF. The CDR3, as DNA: TGTGCCATCAGTGAAGTACCGGACACTGAAGCTTTCTTT.

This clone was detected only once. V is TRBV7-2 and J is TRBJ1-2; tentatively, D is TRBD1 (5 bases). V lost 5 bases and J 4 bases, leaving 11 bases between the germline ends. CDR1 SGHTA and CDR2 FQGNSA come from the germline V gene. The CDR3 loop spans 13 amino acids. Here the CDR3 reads CASSLQGGYGYTF. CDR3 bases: TGTGCCAGCAGCCTCCAGGGTGGCTATGGCTACACCTTC.

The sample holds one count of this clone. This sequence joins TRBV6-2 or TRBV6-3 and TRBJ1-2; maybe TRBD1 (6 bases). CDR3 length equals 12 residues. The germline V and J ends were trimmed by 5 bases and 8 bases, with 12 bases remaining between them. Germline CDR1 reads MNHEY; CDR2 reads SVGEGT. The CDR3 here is CASSPQGRGYTF. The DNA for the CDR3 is TGTGCCAGCAGTCCCCAGGGGCGAGGCTACACCTTC.

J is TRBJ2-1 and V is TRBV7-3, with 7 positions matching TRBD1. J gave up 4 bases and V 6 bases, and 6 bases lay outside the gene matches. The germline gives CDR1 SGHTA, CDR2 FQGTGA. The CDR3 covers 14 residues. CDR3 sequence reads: CASRAGTEYNEQFF. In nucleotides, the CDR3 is TGTGCCAGCAGGGCCGGGACAGAATACAATGAGCAGTTCTTC.

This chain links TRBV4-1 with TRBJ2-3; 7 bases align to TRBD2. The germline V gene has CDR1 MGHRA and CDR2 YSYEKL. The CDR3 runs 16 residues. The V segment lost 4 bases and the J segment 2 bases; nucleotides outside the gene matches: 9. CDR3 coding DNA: TGCGCCAGCAGCCGAAACCCCGCGGGAGCCACAGATACGCAGTATTTT. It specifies CASSRNPAGATDTQYF.

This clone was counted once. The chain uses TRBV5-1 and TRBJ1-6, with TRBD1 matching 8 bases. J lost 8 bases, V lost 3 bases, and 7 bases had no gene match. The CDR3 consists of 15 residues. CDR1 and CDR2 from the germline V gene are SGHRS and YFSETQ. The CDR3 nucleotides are TGCGCCAGCAGCTGGACCGGGACAGGCTATTCACCCCTCCACTTT. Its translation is CASSWTGTGYSPLHF.

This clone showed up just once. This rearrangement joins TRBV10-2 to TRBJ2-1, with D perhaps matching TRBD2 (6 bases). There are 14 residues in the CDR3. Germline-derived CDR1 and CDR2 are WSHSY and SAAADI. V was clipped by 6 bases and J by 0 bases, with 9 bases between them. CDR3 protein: CASRSGSSYNEQFF. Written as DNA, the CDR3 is TGCGCCAGCAGGTCCGGGAGCTCCTACAATGAGCAGTTCTTC.

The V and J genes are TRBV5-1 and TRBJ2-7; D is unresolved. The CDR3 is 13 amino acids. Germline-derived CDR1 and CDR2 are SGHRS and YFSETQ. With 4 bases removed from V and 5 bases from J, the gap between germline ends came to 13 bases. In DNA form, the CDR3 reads TGCGCCAGCAGCAAGGCTAGTCGCGACGAGCAGTACTTC. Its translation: CASSKASRDEQYF.

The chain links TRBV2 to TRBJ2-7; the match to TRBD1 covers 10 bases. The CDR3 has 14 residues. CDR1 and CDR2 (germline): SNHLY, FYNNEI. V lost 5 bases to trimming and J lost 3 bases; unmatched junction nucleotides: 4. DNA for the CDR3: TGTGCCAGCAGTTATGGACAGGGGGACTACGAGCAGTACTTC. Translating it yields CASSYGQGDYEQYF.

The CDR3 DNA is TGTGCCAGCAGCACCAACAGGGGGGGAGCTTTCTTT. It is translated as CASSTNRGGAFF. The chain joins TRBV11-2 to TRBJ1-1, with 8 bases lining up with TRBD1. The CDR3 has 12 amino acids. Germline V lookup: CDR1 SGHAT, CDR2 FQNNGV. Trimming removed 5 bases from V and 10 bases from J; junction bases left unmatched: 6.

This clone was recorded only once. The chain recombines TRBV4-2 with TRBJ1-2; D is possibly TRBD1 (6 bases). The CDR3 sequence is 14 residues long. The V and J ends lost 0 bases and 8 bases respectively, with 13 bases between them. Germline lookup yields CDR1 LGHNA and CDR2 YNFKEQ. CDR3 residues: CASSQERGALGYTF. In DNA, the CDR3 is TGTGCCAGCAGCCAAGAGCGGGGGGCTCTGGGCTACACCTTC.

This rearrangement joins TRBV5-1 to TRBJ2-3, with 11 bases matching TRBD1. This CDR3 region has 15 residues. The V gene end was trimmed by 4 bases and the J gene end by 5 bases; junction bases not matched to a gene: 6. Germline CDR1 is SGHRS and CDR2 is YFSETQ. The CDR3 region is CASSGGQGALDTQYF. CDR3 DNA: TGCGCCAGCAGCGGAGGACAGGGGGCATTAGATACGCAGTATTTT. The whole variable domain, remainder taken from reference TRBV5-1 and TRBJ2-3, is KAGVTQTPRYLIKTRGQQVTLSCSPISGHRSVSWYQQTPGQGLQFLFEYFSETQRNKGNFPGRFSGRQFSNSRSEMNVSTLELGDSALYLCASSGGQGALDTQYFGPGTRLTVL.

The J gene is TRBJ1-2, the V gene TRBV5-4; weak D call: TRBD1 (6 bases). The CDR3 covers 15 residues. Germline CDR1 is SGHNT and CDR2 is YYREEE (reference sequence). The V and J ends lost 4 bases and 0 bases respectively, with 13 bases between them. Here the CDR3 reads CASSPTGPTNYGYTF. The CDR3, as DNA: TGTGCCAGCAGCCCGACAGGACCAACTAACTATGGCTACACCTTC.

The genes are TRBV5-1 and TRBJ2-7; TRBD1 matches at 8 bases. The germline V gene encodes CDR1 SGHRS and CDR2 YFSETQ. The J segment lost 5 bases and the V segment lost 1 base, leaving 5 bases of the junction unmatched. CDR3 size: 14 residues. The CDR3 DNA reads TGCGCCAGCAGCTTGCGACAGGGGTCCAACGAGCAGTACTTC. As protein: CASSLRQGSNEQYF.

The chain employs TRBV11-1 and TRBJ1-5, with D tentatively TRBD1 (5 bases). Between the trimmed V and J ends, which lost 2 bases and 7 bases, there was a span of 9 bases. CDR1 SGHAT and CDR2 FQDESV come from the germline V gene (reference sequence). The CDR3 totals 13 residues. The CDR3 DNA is TGTGCCAGCAGCTTAACAGGTAGACAGCCCCAGCATTTT. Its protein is CASSLTGRQPQHF.

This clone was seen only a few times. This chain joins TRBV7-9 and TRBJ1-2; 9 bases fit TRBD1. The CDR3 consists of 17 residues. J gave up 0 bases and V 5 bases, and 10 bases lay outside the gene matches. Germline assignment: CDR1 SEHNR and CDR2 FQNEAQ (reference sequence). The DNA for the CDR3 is TGTGCCAGCAGCCCCGACCCGGGACAGGGAACTAACTATGGCTACACCTTC. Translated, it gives CASSPDPGQGTNYGYTF.

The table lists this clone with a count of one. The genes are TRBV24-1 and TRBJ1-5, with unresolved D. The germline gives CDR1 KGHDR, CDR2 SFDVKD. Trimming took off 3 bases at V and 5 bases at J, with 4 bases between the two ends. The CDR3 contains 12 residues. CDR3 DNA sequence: TGTGCCACCAGTGATATCGATCAGCCCCAGCATTTT. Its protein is CATSDIDQPQHF.

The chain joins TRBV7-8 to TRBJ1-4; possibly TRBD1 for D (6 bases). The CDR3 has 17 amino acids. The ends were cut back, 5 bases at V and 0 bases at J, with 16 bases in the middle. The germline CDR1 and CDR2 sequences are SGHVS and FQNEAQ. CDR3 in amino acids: CASSENLGQSTNEKLFF. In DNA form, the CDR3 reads TGTGCCAGCAGCGAAAATTTAGGACAGTCAACTAATGAAAAACTGTTTTTT. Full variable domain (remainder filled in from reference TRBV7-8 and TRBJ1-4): GAGVSQSPRYKVAKRGQDVALRCDPISGHVSLFWYQQALGQGPEFLTYFQNEAQLDKSGLPSDRFFAERPEGSVSTLKIQRTQQEDSAVYLCASSENLGQSTNEKLFFGSGTQLSVL.

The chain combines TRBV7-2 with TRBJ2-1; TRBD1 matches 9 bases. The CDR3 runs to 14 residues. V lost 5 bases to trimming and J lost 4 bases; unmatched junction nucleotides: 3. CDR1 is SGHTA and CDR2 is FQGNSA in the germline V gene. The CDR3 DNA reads TGTGCCAGCAGCAACAGGGGGCGATACAATGAGCAGTTCTTC. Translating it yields CASSNRGRYNEQFF.

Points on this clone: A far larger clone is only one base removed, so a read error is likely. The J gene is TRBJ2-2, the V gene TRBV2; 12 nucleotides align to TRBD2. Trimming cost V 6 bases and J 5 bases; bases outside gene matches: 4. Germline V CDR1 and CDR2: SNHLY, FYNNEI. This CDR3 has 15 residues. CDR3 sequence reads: CASRMTSGSTGELFF. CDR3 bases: TGTGCCAGCAGAATGACTAGCGGGAGTACCGGGGAGCTGTTTTTT.

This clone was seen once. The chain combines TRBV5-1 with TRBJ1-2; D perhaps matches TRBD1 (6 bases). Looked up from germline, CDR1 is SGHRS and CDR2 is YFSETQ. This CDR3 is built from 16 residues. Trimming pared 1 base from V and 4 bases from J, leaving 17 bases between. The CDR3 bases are TGCGCCAGCAGCTTGTCACGGGGGGCGCAGGGCTATGGCTACACCTTC. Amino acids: CASSLSRGAQGYGYTF.

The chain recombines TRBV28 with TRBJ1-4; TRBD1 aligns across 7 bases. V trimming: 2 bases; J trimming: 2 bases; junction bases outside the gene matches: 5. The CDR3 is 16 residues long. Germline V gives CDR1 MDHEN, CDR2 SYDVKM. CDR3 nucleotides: TGTGCCAGCAGTTTAGCAGGGACAGCTACTAATGAAAAACTGTTTTTT. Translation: CASSLAGTATNEKLFF. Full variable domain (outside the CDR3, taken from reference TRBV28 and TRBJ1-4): DVKVTQSSRYLVKRTGEKVFLECVQDMDHENMFWYRQDPGLGLRLIYFSYDVKMKEKGDIPEGYSVSREKKERFSLILESASTNQTSMYLCASSLAGTATNEKLFFGSGTQLSVL.

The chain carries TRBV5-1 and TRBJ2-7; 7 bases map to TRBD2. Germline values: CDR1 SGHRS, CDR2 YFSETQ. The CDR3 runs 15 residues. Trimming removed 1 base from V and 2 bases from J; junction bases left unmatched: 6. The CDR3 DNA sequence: TGCGCCAGCAGCTTGTTGGCTAGCGGTACCTACGAGCAGTACTTC. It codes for CASSLLASGTYEQYF.

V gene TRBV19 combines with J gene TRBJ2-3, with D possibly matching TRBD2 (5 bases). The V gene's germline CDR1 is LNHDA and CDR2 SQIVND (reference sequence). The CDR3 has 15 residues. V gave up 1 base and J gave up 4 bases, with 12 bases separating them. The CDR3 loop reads CASSIGHRDADTQYF. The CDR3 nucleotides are TGTGCCAGTAGTATAGGCCACCGGGATGCAGATACGCAGTATTTT. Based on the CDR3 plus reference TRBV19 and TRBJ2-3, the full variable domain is DGGITQSPKYLFRKEGQNVTLSCEQNLNHDAMYWYRQDPGQGLRLIYYSQIVNDFQKGDIAEGYSVSREKKESFPLTVTSAQKNPTAFYLCASSIGHRDADTQYFGPGTRLTVL.

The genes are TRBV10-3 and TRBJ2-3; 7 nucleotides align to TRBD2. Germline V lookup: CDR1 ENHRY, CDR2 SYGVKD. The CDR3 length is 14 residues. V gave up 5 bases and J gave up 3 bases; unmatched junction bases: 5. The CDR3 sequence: CAISRTRNTDTQYF. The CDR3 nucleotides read TGTGCCATCAGTCGGACTAGAAATACAGATACGCAGTATTTT.

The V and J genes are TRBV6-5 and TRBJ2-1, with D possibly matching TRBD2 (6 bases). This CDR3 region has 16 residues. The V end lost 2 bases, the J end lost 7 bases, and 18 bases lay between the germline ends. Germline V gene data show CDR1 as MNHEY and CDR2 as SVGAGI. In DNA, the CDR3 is TGTGCCAGCAGTTACCCGGGTGGAGGGCCGTGGAATGAGCAGTTCTTC. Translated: CASSYPGGGPWNEQFF.